This TCR beta chain was captured in a study of vaccination and CD4 T cells after COVID-19. As for the study in general: Researchers treated cells with overlapping spike peptides taken from SARS-CoV-2, HCoV-NL63, HCoV-OC43 and HCoV-229E. Whole-study results and caveats: Only after vaccination were a median around 83% of convalescents' reactive clones seen.

At the Johns Hopkins FTIC core, DNA taken from cultured CD4+ T cells was sequenced by way of the Oncomine TCR Beta short-read assay. From the PCR reads, TCRdb called clonotypes with MiXCR, one entry per CDR3 protein. The sample contains some 5,300 distinct CDR3 sequences, about 30% of which appear only once. This clonotype is judged medium-sized. The antigen remains undetermined. Treatment defined: approximately 10-day PBMC culture with coronavirus spike peptide pools or control peptides (ViraFEST assay). Peptide-pool expansion of antigen-specific T cells preceded TCR sequencing in ViraFEST. This CDR3 contains 15 residues. Germline CDR1 is DFQATT and CDR2 is SNEGSKA (reference sequence). V was pared by 6 bases and J by 0 bases, with 17 bases between.

The chain couples TRBV20-1 to TRBJ1-1; D ambiguous. The sample in question was CD4+ T cells from blood, cultured in vitro, obtained after SARS-CoV-2 vaccination. This clonotype was sampled from a human donor who had recovered from COVID-19. The CDR3 sequence is CSALRVRYMNTEAFF. The CDR3 DNA reads TGCAGTGCCCTCCGTGTCAGGTACATGAACACTGAAGCTTTCTTT.